These 28 T cell receptor beta chains originate from one sample sequenced in a study of T cell responses to AZD1222 COVID-19 vaccine. The repertoire was sequenced with immunoSEQ multiplex PCR; TCRdb's copy has only in-frame clones and lacks some. The sample has more than 85,000 clones; around four fifths are singletons. Sequences were derived from peripheral blood, sampled on day 0 of AZD1222 vaccination. The receptors stem from an adult in good health.

The chain joins TRBV7-9 to TRBJ2-6; no firm D call. The V and J ends lost 7 bases and 1 base respectively, with 11 bases between them. CDR1 SEHNR and CDR2 FQNEAQ come from the germline V gene (reference sequence). This CDR3 has 15 residues. The CDR3 DNA reads TGTGCCAGCACCCCGGGCGGTTCTGGGGCCAACGTCCTGACTTTC. Translation: CASTPGGSGANVLTF.

The chain uses TRBV6-1 and TRBJ1-2; perhaps TRBD1 as D (6 bases). CDR1 is MNHNS, CDR2 SASEGT, per germline. V lost 1 base to trimming and J lost 3 bases, with 18 bases between them. CDR3 length: 17 amino acids. CDR3 amino acids: CASSEDTGRKGDYGYTF. The CDR3 DNA reads as TGTGCCAGCAGTGAAGATACAGGGAGGAAGGGGGACTATGGCTACACCTTC.

The V gene is TRBV5-1, the J gene TRBJ1-2; no clear D gene. The ends were cut back, 4 bases at V and 4 bases at J, with 17 bases in the middle. The CDR3 consists of 15 residues. Germline V lookup: CDR1 SGHRS, CDR2 YFSETQ. CDR3 DNA: TGCGCCAGCAGCCCGGAGTTGACGGTGGCCTATGGCTACACCTTC. Translating gives CASSPELTVAYGYTF.

The chain couples TRBV10-2 to TRBJ2-3; perhaps TRBD2 as D (5 bases). Germline loops: CDR1 WSHSY, CDR2 SAAADI. Trimming pared 4 bases from V and 5 bases from J, leaving 16 bases between. The CDR3 extends over 15 amino acids. In nucleotides, the CDR3 is TGCGCCAGCAGTGCTTGGCGGGCACAACAAGATACGCAGTATTTT. Its protein product is CASSAWRAQQDTQYF.

The genes are TRBV11-2 and TRBJ2-5; D ambiguous. Germline CDR1 is SGHAT and CDR2 is FQNNGV. Trimming took off 0 bases at V and 5 bases at J, with 7 bases between the two ends. The CDR3 consists of 13 residues. CDR3 coding DNA: TGTGCCAGCAGCTTAGATAGTTGGGAGACCCAGTACTTC. It codes for CASSLDSWETQYF.

The chain is built from TRBV27 and TRBJ2-3; 12 nucleotides line up with TRBD2. The V segment lost 6 bases and the J segment 1 base; nucleotides outside the gene matches: 8. Germline V CDR1 and CDR2: MNHEY, SMNVEV (reference sequence). CDR3 size: 17 residues. The CDR3 loop reads CASRSSLAGGGTDTQYF. CDR3 nucleotide sequence: TGTGCCAGCAGGTCGTCTCTAGCGGGAGGGGGCACAGATACGCAGTATTTT.

The chain recombines TRBV7-6 with TRBJ1-5; D not certain. Germline loops: CDR1 SGHVS, CDR2 FNYEAQ. Trimming removed 5 bases from V and 2 bases from J, with 13 bases in between. The CDR3 extends over 15 amino acids. As DNA, the CDR3 is TGTGCCAGCAGCCCGGCTACCGCGGGCAATCAGCCCCAGCATTTT. Its translation is CASSPATAGNQPQHF.

This chain uses TRBV7-2 with TRBJ2-1; TRBD2 agrees at 12 bases. The V gene end was trimmed by 4 bases and the J gene end by 4 bases; junction bases not matched to a gene: 5. This CDR3 spans 16 amino acids. CDR1 is SGHTA, CDR2 FQGNSA, per germline. Here the CDR3 DNA reads TGTGCCAGCAGCTCCTCTAGCGGGAGGGTATACAATGAGCAGTTCTTC. Translating gives CASSSSSGRVYNEQFF.

This clone was counted only a few times. The V and J genes are TRBV21-1 and TRBJ2-7; the table's D call of TRBD2 was not tested on the DNA. TRBV21-1 is recorded as a pseudogene. The CDR3 totals 15 residues. The CDR3 loop is CARPLRREPSYEQYF. CDR3 bases: TGTGCCCGCCCGCTCCGACGGGAACCATCCTACGAGCAGTACTTC.

This clone was picked up one time. In DNA form, the CDR3 reads TGTGCCAGCAGCCTTCAGGGGGCTTGGGCCCGGACTGAAGCTTTCTTT. It codes for CASSLQGAWARTEAFF. V usage is TRBV5-5 and J usage is TRBJ1-1; TRBD1 aligns across 8 bases. CDR1 is SGHKS and CDR2 is YYEKEE in the germline V gene (reference sequence). The CDR3 loop spans 16 amino acids. With 4 bases clipped from V and 5 bases from J, the junction kept 13 bases outside the gene matches.

V usage is TRBV10-3 and J usage is TRBJ2-4, with a possible D match to TRBD1 (6 bases). CDR3 length: 16 residues. V was shortened by 3 bases and J by 0 bases, with 12 bases between the two germline ends. Germline V gene lookup returns CDR1 ENHRY and CDR2 SYGVKD. The CDR3 loop reads CAISDRGYLAKNIQYF. CDR3 sequence (DNA): TGTGCCATCAGTGACAGGGGATATTTAGCCAAAAACATTCAGTACTTC.

A remark on this clone: A read error may account for a junction end that differs from germline. The rearrangement links TRBV9 to TRBJ1-2, with unresolved D. This CDR3 comprises 15 residues. Germline CDR1 and CDR2: SGDLS and YYNGEE. This chain's CDR3 is CASSPQSHYSQGSVF. The CDR3 DNA reads as TGTGCCAGCAGCCCTCAATCGCACTATTCCCAAGGTAGTGTCTTC.

V gene TRBV6-5 combines with J gene TRBJ2-3; D is ambiguous. Germline CDR1 reads MNHEY; CDR2 reads SVGAGI. The V and J ends lost 5 bases and 1 base respectively, with 7 bases between them. This CDR3 is 13 amino acids long. This CDR3 reads CASSRQGTDTQYF. The CDR3 DNA is TGTGCCAGCAGTAGGCAGGGCACAGATACGCAGTATTTT.

V and J are TRBV25-1 and TRBJ2-3; D gene ambiguous. This CDR3 region has 15 residues. The germline gives CDR1 MGHDK, CDR2 SYGVNS. The ends were cut back, 0 bases at V and 5 bases at J, with 12 bases in the middle. The CDR3 DNA reads TGTGCCAGCAGTGAATATGCGGACCGCAGAGATACGCAGTATTTT. Amino acids: CASSEYADRRDTQYF.

J is TRBJ2-7 and V is TRBV29-1; D remains unclear. Germline V CDR1 and CDR2: SQVTM, ANQGSEA. The CDR3 length is 10 residues. The germline V and J ends were trimmed by 1 base and 5 bases, with 3 bases remaining between them. CDR3 sequence (DNA): TGCAGCGTTGAAGGAGACGAGCAGTACTTC. It is translated as CSVEGDEQYF.

The rearrangement uses TRBV7-6 and TRBJ1-2; 10 bases map to TRBD1. Germline CDR1 and CDR2: SGHVS and FNYEAQ. V shed 6 bases, J shed 8 bases, and the junction held 9 bases outside the gene matches. The CDR3 spans 14 residues. CDR3 sequence reads: CASSAGTGVRGYTF. CDR3 DNA sequence: TGTGCCAGCAGTGCCGGGACAGGGGTTCGGGGCTACACCTTC.

This clone was observed a handful of times. V usage is TRBV10-3 and J usage is TRBJ2-1, with D perhaps TRBD2 (6 bases). The V gene's germline CDR1 is ENHRY and CDR2 SYGVKD. V was clipped by 2 bases and J by 5 bases, with 13 bases between them. CDR3 length: 15 residues. In nucleotides, the CDR3 is TGTGCCATCAGTGAGAAGGCGGGAAAGAACAATGAGCAGTTCTTC. As protein: CAISEKAGKNNEQFF.

The chain recombines TRBV30 with TRBJ2-1, with D possibly called TRBD1 or TRBD2 (6 bases each). V shed 4 bases and J shed 2 bases, with 15 bases lying between them. CDR3 length: 15 amino acids. Germline-derived CDR1 and CDR2 are GTSNPN and SVGIG (reference sequence). CDR3 in amino acids: CAWTKGGLAYNEQFF. The CDR3 coding sequence is TGTGCCTGGACCAAGGGGGGCCTAGCCTACAATGAGCAGTTCTTC.

The chain employs TRBV4-2 and TRBJ2-1; 7 bases fit TRBD2. With V trimmed by 0 bases and J by 12 bases, 8 bases remained unmatched. Per the germline V gene, CDR1 is LGHNA and CDR2 is YNFKEQ. The CDR3 is 14 residues long. Here the CDR3 reads CASSQDDTGGMQFF. In DNA form, the CDR3 reads TGTGCCAGCAGCCAAGATGACACGGGGGGAATGCAGTTCTTC.

The chain couples TRBV5-1 to TRBJ2-1, with 8 positions matching TRBD2. V gave up 0 bases and J gave up 5 bases; unmatched junction bases: 10. Germline V CDR1 and CDR2: SGHRS, YFSETQ. The CDR3 totals 17 residues. DNA of the CDR3: TGCGCCAGCAGCTTGGGGGCTTTAGCGGGATCCCACAATGAGCAGTTCTTC. Protein: CASSLGALAGSHNEQFF. Complete variable domain (other parts from reference TRBV5-1 and TRBJ2-1): KAGVTQTPRYLIKTRGQQVTLSCSPISGHRSVSWYQQTPGQGLQFLFEYFSETQRNKGNFPGRFSGRQFSNSRSEMNVSTLELGDSALYLCASSLGALAGSHNEQFFGPGTRLTVL.

As regards this clone: This same CDR3 is encoded by further DNA sequences in the sample. J is TRBJ1-1 and V is TRBV7-8; 7 positions agree with TRBD1. J lost 2 bases, V lost 5 bases, and 2 bases had no gene match. This CDR3 has 13 residues. In germline, CDR1 is SGHVS, CDR2 FQNEAQ. CDR3 bases: TGTGCCAGCAGCCGACAGGGAAACACTGAAGCTTTCTTT. Translated: CASSRQGNTEAFF. Full variable domain (missing parts from reference TRBV7-8 and TRBJ1-1): GAGVSQSPRYKVAKRGQDVALRCDPISGHVSLFWYQQALGQGPEFLTYFQNEAQLDKSGLPSDRFFAERPEGSVSTLKIQRTQQEDSAVYLCASSRQGNTEAFFGQGTRLTVV.

The V gene is TRBV2, the J gene TRBJ1-5, with 9 nucleotides matching TRBD1. The V segment lost 8 bases and the J segment 7 bases; nucleotides outside the gene matches: 9. The germline V gene encodes CDR1 SNHLY and CDR2 FYNNEI. This CDR3 spans 14 amino acids. CDR3 residues: CASGEQGAVQPQHF. In DNA form, the CDR3 reads TGTGCCAGCGGAGAACAGGGGGCTGTGCAGCCCCAGCATTTT.

The chain uses TRBV7-9 and TRBJ2-7; D gene uncertain. Germline CDR1 reads SEHNR; CDR2 reads FQNEAQ (reference sequence). V gave up 2 bases and J gave up 5 bases, with 13 bases separating them. This CDR3 has 14 amino acids. Here the CDR3 reads CASSLPFIQHEQYF. The CDR3 DNA follows: TGTGCCAGCAGCTTACCCTTCATTCAACACGAGCAGTACTTC. The full variable domain, rest sourced from reference TRBV7-9 and TRBJ2-7, is DTGVSQNPRHKITKRGQNVTFRCDPISEHNRLYWYRQTLGQGPEFLTYFQNEAQLEKSRLLSDRFSAERPKGSFSTLEIQRTEQGDSAMYLCASSLPFIQHEQYFGPGTRLTVT.

J is TRBJ1-2 and V is TRBV5-8; D perhaps matches TRBD1 (5 bases). The CDR3 runs to 16 residues. The germline gives CDR1 SGHTS, CDR2 YDEGEE. With 2 bases removed from V and 5 bases from J, the gap between germline ends came to 19 bases. The CDR3 protein is CASSFTSGTQNYGYTF. In nucleotides, the CDR3 is TGTGCCAGCAGCTTTACCTCTGGGACTCAGAATTATGGCTACACCTTC.

The chain has TRBV29-1 and TRBJ1-4, with 8 nucleotides matching TRBD1. This CDR3 is built from 15 residues. J was trimmed by 5 bases and V by 4 bases; bases with no gene match: 9. CDR1 SQVTM and CDR2 ANQGSEA come from the germline V gene. The CDR3 here is CSVALLGQANEKLFF. The CDR3 DNA reads TGCAGCGTTGCTCTACTGGGACAGGCCAATGAAAAACTGTTTTTT.

This chain links TRBV11-2 with TRBJ2-7, with 8 bases matching TRBD1. Trimming at V came to 3 bases and at J to 4 bases, leaving 8 bases not matched to a gene. This CDR3 spans 15 amino acids. Germline V gives CDR1 SGHAT, CDR2 FQNNGV. The CDR3 bases are TGTGCCAGCAGCTTCGTGTACAGGGGGGAATACGAGCAGTACTTC. Its translation is CASSFVYRGEYEQYF.

This clone was picked up one time. The chain links TRBV29-1 to TRBJ2-7; D is ambiguous. Germline V CDR1 and CDR2: SQVTM, ANQGSEA. CDR3 length equals 15 residues. V was clipped by 4 bases and J by 0 bases, with 16 bases between them. CDR3 in amino acids: CSVGTGSSSSYEQYF. The DNA for the CDR3 is TGCAGCGTTGGAACCGGGTCCTCAAGCTCCTACGAGCAGTACTTC.

The V gene is TRBV29-1, the J gene TRBJ1-2; 7 bases align to TRBD1. The germline CDR1 and CDR2 sequences are SQVTM and ANQGSEA. This CDR3 comprises 13 residues. V lost 5 bases and J lost 2; bases outside the gene matches: 5. The CDR3 nucleotides read TGCAGCGTTAGCCCGGACAGGAACTATGGCTACACCTTC. Translating it yields CSVSPDRNYGYTF.